This T cell receptor beta chain was sequenced in a study of shared clonotypes between healthy human individuals. In the authors' methods: ImmunoSEQ supplied junction-only sequences lacking quality scores, so filtering was different. Here immunoSEQ multiplex PCR was the method, and the copy in TCRdb shows in-frame clones only, minus some. Clonal size and the V and J genes are those of that table, whereas D and trimming came from the DNA. The sample gives about 2,200,000 clones, roughly 91% of which show up once; under 2% is in the top ten. Note on this clone: Its antigen is not known.

Naive CD8 populations comprised CD45RO-negative cells positively selected for CCR7, excluding terminally differentiated effector memory CD45RA+ cells. Germline CDR1 SGHTA, CDR2 FQGNSA. Deletions cut 7 bases from V and 4 bases from J, with 10 bases between. This CDR3 is 13 amino acids long. Study-wide points: Naive subsets usually exceeded memory subsets in estimated richness.

The chain recombines TRBV7-2 with TRBJ2-2; D uncertain. Sequencing input: naive CD8+ T cells from PBMCs. The origin of this receptor is a man between 18 and 35 years old in good health. Some clones in this sample may be carry-over from other donors' samples. The CDR3 DNA reads TGTGCCAGCAACCCACAGCCCACCGGGGAGCTGTTTTTT. Translated: CASNPQPTGELFF.